These T cell receptor beta chains were read from a single sample in a study of cytomegalovirus exposure and HLA in healthy donors. Libraries were prepared by immunoSEQ multiplex PCR; TCRdb keeps only in-frame clonotypes and omits some of them. The table includes more than 90,000 clones, around 76% detected once. The sequenced sample consisted of PBMCs. The receptors here all came from a man aged 40-55 years in good health and CMV-seropositive. Each CDR3 is given with its conserved first and last residue. The D gene is left open where the match is weak. Only part of the rows carry a size: once, few, many, or a class if the clone is expanded.

15 | TRBJ2-5 | TRBV4-1 | TRBD1 | - | CASSRDRGLGETQYF | TGCGCCAGCAGCCGGGACAGGGGGCTTGGGGAGACCCAGTACTTC
14 | TRBJ2-5 | TRBV5-1 | TRBD2 | few | CASSSSGGIETQYF | TGCGCCAGCAGCTCTTCGGGAGGCATAGAGACCCAGTACTTC
13 | TRBJ1-2 | TRBV10-3 | TRBD1 | - | CAITGDRGCGYTF | TGTGCCATCACTGGGGACAGGGGTTGTGGCTACACCTTC
13 | TRBJ1-5 | TRBV5-6 | - | - | CASSLGQNQPQHF | TGTGCCAGCAGCTTGGGGCAGAATCAGCCCCAGCATTTT
20 | TRBJ2-7 | TRBV5-8 | TRBD1 | few | CASSLEPTLRGQGGSYEQYF | TGTGCCAGCAGCTTGGAGCCGACGTTAAGAGGACAGGGTGGATCCTACGAGCAGTACTTC
18 | TRBJ2-1 | TRBV7-6 | TRBD2 | - | CASSLARLAGTPYNEQFF | TGTGCCAGCAGCTTAGCGCGATTAGCGGGCACCCCCTACAATGAGCAGTTCTTC
16 | TRBJ2-5 | TRBV7-9 | TRBD1 | - | CSSSSFTGGSQETQYF | TGTTCCAGCAGCTCATTTACAGGGGGCTCCCAAGAGACCCAGTACTTC
15 | TRBJ1-1 | TRBV7-9 | TRBD1 | - | CASSLFGQGASEAFF | TGTGCCAGCAGCTTATTCGGACAGGGGGCTTCTGAAGCTTTCTTT
15 | TRBJ2-7 | TRBV27 | TRBD2 | - | CASSLAGSNSYEQYF | TGTGCCAGCAGTCTAGCGGGTTCTAACTCCTACGAGCAGTACTTC
15 | TRBJ2-1 | TRBV6-1 | TRBD1 | - | CASRAGQGRAREQFF | TGTGCCAGCAGAGCTGGACAGGGAAGGGCCAGGGAGCAGTTCTTC
13 | TRBJ2-5 | TRBV6-5 | TRBD1 | few | CASSRGQGETQYF | TGTGCCAGCAGTCGCGGACAGGGGGAGACCCAGTACTTC
15 | TRBJ2-7 | TRBV18 | TRBD2 | - | CASSRAGGSSYEQYF | TGTGCCAGCTCACGGGCGGGAGGGAGCTCCTACGAGCAGTACTTC
14 | TRBJ2-5 | TRBV2 | TRBD1 | - | CASGTGTGKETQYF | TGTGCCAGCGGTACCGGGACAGGGAAAGAGACCCAGTACTTC
15 | TRBJ1-1 | TRBV6-5 | TRBD1 | once | CASSGGQGPYTEAFF | TGTGCCAGCAGTGGGGGACAGGGCCCATACACTGAAGCTTTCTTT
15 | TRBJ2-5 | TRBV7-9 | - | - | CASSHKRGRDETQYF | TGTGCCAGCAGCCATAAAAGGGGGAGGGACGAGACCCAGTACTTC
13 | TRBJ1-1 | TRBV9 | - | - | CASSVDSWGDAFF | TGTGCCAGCAGCGTAGATAGCTGGGGGGATGCTTTCTTT
16 | TRBJ2-7 | TRBV28 | - | - | CASSPPFLAGRLEQYF | TGTGCCAGCAGTCCCCCCTTTTTGGCGGGTCGCCTGGAGCAGTACTTC
15 | TRBJ2-7 | TRBV4-1 | - | - | CASSQGETSPYEQYF | TGCGCCAGCAGCCAAGGGGAGACTAGTCCCTACGAGCAGTACTTC
14 | TRBJ2-5 | TRBV9 | TRBD2 | - | CASSSSGRGETQYF | TGTGCCAGCAGCTCAAGCGGGAGAGGCGAGACCCAGTACTTC
15 | TRBJ2-5 | TRBV2 | - | - | CASRETLALQETQYF | TGTGCCAGCAGGGAGACTCTAGCCCTCCAAGAGACCCAGTACTTC
14 | TRBJ2-3 | TRBV9 | TRBD2 | - | CASSASGITDTQYF | TGTGCCAGCAGCGCCAGCGGGATCACAGATACGCAGTATTTT
14 | TRBJ2-7 | TRBV6-1 | - | - | CASGKPSGRGKQYF | TGTGCCAGCGGAAAGCCCAGCGGCAGGGGCAAGCAGTACTTC
15 | TRBJ2-1 | TRBV6-5 | TRBD2 | - | CASSYGRERGNEQFF | TGTGCCAGCAGTTACGGGCGGGAGAGGGGCAATGAGCAGTTCTTC
16 | TRBJ1-3 | TRBV29-1 | TRBD1 | few | CSVPRPGTGAGNTIYF | TGCAGCGTCCCCCGCCCCGGGACAGGGGCCGGAAACACCATATATTTT
12 | TRBJ2-1 | TRBV2 | - | - | CASRSRGVEQFF | TGTGCCAGCAGAAGCAGGGGGGTTGAGCAGTTCTTC
15 | TRBJ2-7 | TRBV7-2 | - | - | CASSPATGTVYEQYF | TGTGCCAGCAGCCCAGCTACAGGGACGGTCTACGAGCAGTACTTC
13 | TRBJ1-2 | TRBV19 | - | - | CASSIDPGDGYTF | TGTGCCAGTAGTATAGATCCGGGAGACGGCTACACCTTC
14 | TRBJ2-7 | TRBV6-1 | - | - | CASSWDSSSYEQYF | TGTGCCAGCAGTTGGGACTCGAGCTCCTACGAGCAGTACTTC
13 | TRBJ1-2 | TRBV7-6 | TRBD1 | - | CASSFTGGNGYTF | TGTGCCAGCAGCTTCACAGGGGGCAATGGCTACACCTTC
18 | TRBJ2-7 | TRBV27 | TRBD1 | - | CASSSTHLAGTGGAEQYF | TGTGCCAGCAGTTCCACCCACCTGGCCGGGACAGGGGGGGCCGAGCAGTACTTC
16 | TRBJ1-2 | TRBV19 | TRBD1 | - | CASTPRGQGAGLGYTF | TGTGCCAGTACCCCTAGAGGACAGGGTGCGGGACTTGGCTACACCTTC
14 | TRBJ1-6 | TRBV2 | TRBD1 | - | CASSLGQGNSPLHF | TGTGCCAGCAGCCTGGGACAGGGGAATTCACCCCTCCACTTT
15 | TRBJ2-1 | TRBV10-3 | TRBD2 | - | CAISESRTSGNEQFF | TGTGCCATCAGTGAGTCTAGGACTAGCGGGAATGAGCAGTTCTTC
13 | TRBJ2-1 | TRBV7-7 | TRBD1 | few | CASSPGGYNEQFF | TGTGCTAGCAGCCCAGGGGGATACAATGAGCAGTTCTTC
13 | TRBJ2-1 | TRBV7-2 | - | - | CASSLAMRARQFF | TGTGCCAGCAGCTTAGCGATGCGGGCCCGGCAGTTCTTC
13 | TRBJ2-2 | TRBV12-1 | - | once | CASSSASAGELFF | TGTGCCAGCAGCTCTGCGTCCGCCGGGGAGCTGTTTTTT
13 | TRBJ1-2 | TRBV2 | - | - | CASMGQDFYGYTF | TGTGCCAGCATGGGACAAGATTTCTATGGCTACACCTTC
17 | TRBJ2-4 | TRBV5-6 | - | - | CASSLYGEGVAKNIQYF | TGTGCCAGCAGCTTGTATGGGGAAGGGGTAGCCAAAAACATTCAGTACTTC
17 | TRBJ2-3 | TRBV28 | TRBD2 | - | CASSAPGLAEASDTQYF | TGTGCCAGCAGCGCGCCGGGACTAGCGGAGGCCTCAGATACGCAGTATTTT
15 | TRBJ2-2 | TRBV5-1 | TRBD2 | - | CASSLVAGDTGELFF | TGCGCCAGCAGCTTGGTCGCGGGGGACACCGGGGAGCTGTTTTTT
16 | TRBJ2-7 | TRBV7-8 | - | - | CASSGADWGGNYEQYF | TGTGCCAGCAGCGGGGCAGACTGGGGGGGCAACTACGAGCAGTACTTC
15 | TRBJ1-1 | TRBV7-9 | - | - | CASSLGWGVDTEAFF | TGTGCCAGCAGCTTAGGCTGGGGCGTTGACACTGAAGCTTTCTTT
15 | TRBJ1-1 | TRBV10-1 | - | - | CASSVGDSLDTEAFF | TGCGCCAGCAGCGTAGGGGACTCACTGGACACTGAAGCTTTCTTT
15 | TRBJ2-7 | TRBV4-3 | TRBD1 | - | CASSQSPGQSYEQYF | TGCGCCAGCAGCCAATCTCCGGGACAGTCCTACGAGCAGTACTTC
12 | TRBJ2-3 | TRBV7-9 | - | - | CAVGPSTDTQYF | TGTGCTGTGGGGCCCAGCACAGATACGCAGTATTTT
16 | TRBJ2-3 | TRBV19 | TRBD2 | - | CASSIVTSGSTDTQYF | TGTGCCAGTAGTATTGTCACTAGCGGGTCCACAGATACGCAGTATTTT